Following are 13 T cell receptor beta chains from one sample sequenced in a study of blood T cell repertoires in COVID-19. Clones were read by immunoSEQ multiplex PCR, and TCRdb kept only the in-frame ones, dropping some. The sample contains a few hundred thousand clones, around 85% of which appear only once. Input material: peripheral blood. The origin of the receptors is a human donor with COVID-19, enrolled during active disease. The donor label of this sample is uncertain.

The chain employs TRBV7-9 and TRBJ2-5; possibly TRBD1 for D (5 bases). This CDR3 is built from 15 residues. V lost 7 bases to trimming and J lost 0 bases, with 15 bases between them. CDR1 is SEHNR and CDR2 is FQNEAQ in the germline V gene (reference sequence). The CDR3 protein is CASNPDREHQETQYF. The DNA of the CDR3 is TGTGCCAGCAACCCTGACAGAGAACACCAAGAGACCCAGTACTTC.

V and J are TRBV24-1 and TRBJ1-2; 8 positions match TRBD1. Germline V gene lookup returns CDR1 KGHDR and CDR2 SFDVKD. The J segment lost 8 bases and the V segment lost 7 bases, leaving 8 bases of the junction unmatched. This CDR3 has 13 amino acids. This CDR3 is CATSTQGARGYTF. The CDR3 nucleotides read TGTGCCACCAGCACTCAGGGGGCGCGGGGCTACACCTTC.

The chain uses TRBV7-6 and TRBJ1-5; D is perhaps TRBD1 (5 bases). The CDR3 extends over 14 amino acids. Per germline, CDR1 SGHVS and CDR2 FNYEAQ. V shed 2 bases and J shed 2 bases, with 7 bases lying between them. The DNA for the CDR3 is TGTGCCAGCAGCTTACAGGGTGGCAATCAGCCCCAGCATTTT. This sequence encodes CASSLQGGNQPQHF. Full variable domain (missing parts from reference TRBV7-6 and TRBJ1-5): GAGVSQSPRYKVTKRGQDVALRCDPISGHVSLYWYRQALGQGPEFLTYFNYEAQQDKSGLPNDRFSAERPEGSISTLTIQRTEQRDSAMYRCASSLQGGNQPQHFGDGTRLSIL.

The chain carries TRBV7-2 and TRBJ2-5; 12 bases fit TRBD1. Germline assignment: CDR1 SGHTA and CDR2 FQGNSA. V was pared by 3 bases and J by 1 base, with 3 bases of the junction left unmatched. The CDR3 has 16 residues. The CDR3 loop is CASSFGTGGFQETQYF. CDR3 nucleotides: TGTGCCAGCAGCTTTGGGACAGGGGGCTTCCAAGAGACCCAGTACTTC.

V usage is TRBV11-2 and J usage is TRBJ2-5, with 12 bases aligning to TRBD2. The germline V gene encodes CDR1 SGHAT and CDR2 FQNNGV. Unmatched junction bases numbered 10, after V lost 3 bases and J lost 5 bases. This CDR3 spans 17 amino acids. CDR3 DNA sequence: TGTGCCAGCAGCTTGAACCCCGGACTAGCGGGACAGGAGACCCAGTACTTC. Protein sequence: CASSLNPGLAGQETQYF.

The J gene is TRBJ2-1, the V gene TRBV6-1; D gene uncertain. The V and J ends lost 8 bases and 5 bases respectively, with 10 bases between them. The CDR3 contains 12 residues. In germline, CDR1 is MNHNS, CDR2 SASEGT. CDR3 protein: CASLYTNNEQFF. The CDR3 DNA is TGTGCCAGCCTATACACTAACAATGAGCAGTTCTTC.

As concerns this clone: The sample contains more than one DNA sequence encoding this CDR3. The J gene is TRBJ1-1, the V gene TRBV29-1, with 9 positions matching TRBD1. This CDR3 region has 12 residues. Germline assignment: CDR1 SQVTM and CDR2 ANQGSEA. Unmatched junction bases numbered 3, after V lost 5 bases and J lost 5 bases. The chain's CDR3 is CSVYRGRTEAFF. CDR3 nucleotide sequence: TGCAGCGTTTACAGGGGGCGGACTGAAGCTTTCTTT.

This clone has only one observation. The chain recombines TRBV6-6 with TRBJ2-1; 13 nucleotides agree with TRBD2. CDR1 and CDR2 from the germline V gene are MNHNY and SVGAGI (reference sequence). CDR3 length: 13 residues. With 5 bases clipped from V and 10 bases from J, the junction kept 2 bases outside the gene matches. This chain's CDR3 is CASSPGLAGEQFF. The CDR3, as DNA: TGTGCCAGCAGTCCGGGACTAGCGGGAGAGCAGTTCTTC.

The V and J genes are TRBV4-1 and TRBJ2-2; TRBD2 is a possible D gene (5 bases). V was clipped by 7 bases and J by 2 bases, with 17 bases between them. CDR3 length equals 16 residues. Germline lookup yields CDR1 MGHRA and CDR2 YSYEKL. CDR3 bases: TGCGCCAGCACCCTGAGGGCGGGCGCTAACACCGGGGAGCTGTTTTTT. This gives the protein CASTLRAGANTGELFF.

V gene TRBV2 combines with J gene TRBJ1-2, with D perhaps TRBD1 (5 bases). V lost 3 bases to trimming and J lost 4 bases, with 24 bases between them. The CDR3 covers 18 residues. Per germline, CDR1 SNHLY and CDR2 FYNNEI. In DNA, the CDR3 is TGTGCCAGCAGTGATCCCACTCATCCAACAGGATCTGGCTATGGCTACACCTTC. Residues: CASSDPTHPTGSGYGYTF.

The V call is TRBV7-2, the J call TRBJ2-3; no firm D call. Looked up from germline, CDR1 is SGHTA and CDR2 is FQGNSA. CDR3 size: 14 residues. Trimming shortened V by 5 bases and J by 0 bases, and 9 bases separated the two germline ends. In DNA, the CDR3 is TGTGCCAGCAGCGCTCAGGCCAGCACAGATACGCAGTATTTT. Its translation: CASSAQASTDTQYF.

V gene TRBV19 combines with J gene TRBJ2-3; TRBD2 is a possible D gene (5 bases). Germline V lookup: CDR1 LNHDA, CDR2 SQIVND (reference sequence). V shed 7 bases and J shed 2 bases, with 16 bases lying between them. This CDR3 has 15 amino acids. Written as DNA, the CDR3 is TGTGCCAGTACCCCAGGACTGCCGCACACAGATACGCAGTATTTT. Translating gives CASTPGLPHTDTQYF.

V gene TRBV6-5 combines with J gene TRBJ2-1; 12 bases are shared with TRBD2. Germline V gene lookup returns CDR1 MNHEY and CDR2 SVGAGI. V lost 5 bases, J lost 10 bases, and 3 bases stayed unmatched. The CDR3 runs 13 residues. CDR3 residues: CASSPGTSGEQFF. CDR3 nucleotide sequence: TGTGCCAGCAGTCCCGGGACTAGCGGGGAGCAGTTCTTC.